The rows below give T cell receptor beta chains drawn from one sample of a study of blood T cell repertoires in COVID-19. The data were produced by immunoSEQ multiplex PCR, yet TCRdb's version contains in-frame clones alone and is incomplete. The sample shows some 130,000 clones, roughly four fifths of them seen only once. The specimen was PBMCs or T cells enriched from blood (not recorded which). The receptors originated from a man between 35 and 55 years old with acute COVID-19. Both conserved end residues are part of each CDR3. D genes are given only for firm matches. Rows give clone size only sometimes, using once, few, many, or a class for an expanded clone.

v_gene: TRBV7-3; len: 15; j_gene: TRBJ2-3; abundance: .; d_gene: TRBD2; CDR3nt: TGTGCCAGCAGCTCGGGACTAGCGGGGACAGATACGCAGTATTTT; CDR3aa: CASSSGLAGTDTQYF
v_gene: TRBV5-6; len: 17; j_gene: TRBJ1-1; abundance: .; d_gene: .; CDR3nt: TGTGCCAGCAGCGTCATTCCTTACCCTGGAGTGAACACTGAAGCTTTCTTT; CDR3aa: CASSVIPYPGVNTEAFF
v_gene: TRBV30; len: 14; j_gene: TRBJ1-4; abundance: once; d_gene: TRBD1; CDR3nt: TGTGCCTGGAGTACAGGGGTTTCATGGGAAAAACTGTTTTTT; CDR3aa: CAWSTGVSWEKLFF
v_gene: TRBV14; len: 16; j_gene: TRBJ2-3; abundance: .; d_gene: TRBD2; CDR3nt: TGTGCCAGCAGCCCCCTAGCGGGGGCCCGTACAGATACGCAGTATTTT; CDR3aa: CASSPLAGARTDTQYF
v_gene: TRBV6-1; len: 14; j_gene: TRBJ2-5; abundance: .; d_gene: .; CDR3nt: TGTGCCAGCAGTGAAGGAACTTCAAAAGAGACCCAGTACTTC; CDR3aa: CASSEGTSKETQYF
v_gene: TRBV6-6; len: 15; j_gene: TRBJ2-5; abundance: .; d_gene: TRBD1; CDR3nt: TGTGCCAGCAGTTCCCCTAGGGACAGGGAAGAGACCCAGTACTTC; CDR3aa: CASSSPRDREETQYF
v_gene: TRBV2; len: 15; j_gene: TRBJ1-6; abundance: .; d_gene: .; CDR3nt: TGTGCCAGCAACCTCCGGGGGGCCGATAATTCACCCCTCCACTTT; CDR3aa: CASNLRGADNSPLHF
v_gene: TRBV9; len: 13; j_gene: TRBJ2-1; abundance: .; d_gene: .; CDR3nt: TGTGCCAGCAGCACGGACTATTTCGATGAGCAGTTCTTC; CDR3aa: CASSTDYFDEQFF
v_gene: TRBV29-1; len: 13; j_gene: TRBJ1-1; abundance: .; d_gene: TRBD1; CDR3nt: TGCAGCGTATCGACAGGGATCAACACTGAAGCTTTCTTT; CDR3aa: CSVSTGINTEAFF
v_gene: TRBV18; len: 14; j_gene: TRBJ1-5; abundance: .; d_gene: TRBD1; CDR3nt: TGTGCCAGCTGGACAGGGGGCGCAGGACAGCCCCAGCATTTT; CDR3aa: CASWTGGAGQPQHF
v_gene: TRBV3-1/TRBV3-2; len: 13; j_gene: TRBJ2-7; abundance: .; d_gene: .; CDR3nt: TGTGCCAGCAGCCAGGGCTCTTCCTACGAGCAGTACTTC; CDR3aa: CASSQGSSYEQYF